This paragraph covers one T cell receptor beta chain sequence. This CDR3 region has 12 residues. Looked up from germline, CDR1 is SGHTS and CDR2 is YDEGEE. V lost 2 bases, J lost 9 bases, and 11 bases lay in between. Amplification yielded TCR beta CDR3 regions, with RNA transcripts as the source. The TCR CDR3 first-round RT-PCR relied on the HTBI primer set. TCRdb redid the calling of the multiplex PCR reads with MiXCR, one entry per CDR3 protein. The profile shows approximately 400,000 distinct CDR3 sequences, about 14% of them singletons. This sample was taken from a study of T cells in Graves' hyperthyroidism and ophthalmopathy.

The sequence came from a woman in her sixties or seventies with Graves' hyperthyroidism. The sequenced material came from blood. V usage is TRBV5-8 and J usage is TRBJ2-5; TRBD2 is a possible D gene (5 bases). The CDR3 region is CASSLAVAAQYF. In DNA form, the CDR3 reads TGTGCCAGCAGCTTAGCGGTGGCGGCCCAGTACTTC.